One T cell receptor beta chain is described in this entry. Its antigen is still unknown. The V segment lost 5 bases and the J segment 1 base; nucleotides outside the gene matches: 6. The CDR3 covers 16 residues. Germline V CDR1 and CDR2: SGHTA, FQGNSA. The entry originates in a study of OX40 agonist ivuxolimab in advanced cancers. Study overall: Head and neck, renal cell, melanoma or hepatocellular carcinoma were the cancers that dose-escalation patients had. With a range of about 23 to 90, age averaged about 58 years, and nearly 85% were male. Study observations and caveats: Partial responders at 0.1-3.0 mg/kg showed near-lowest clonal expansion.

Some clones are missing from TCRdb's copy, which holds only in-frame ones; the method was immunoSEQ multiplex PCR. The sample has 70,000 to 95,000 clones, 75% to 95% seen once; the top ten hold roughly 6.9%. The rearrangement links TRBV7-2 to TRBJ2-3; 10 nucleotides agree with TRBD2. The TCR comes from an adult with an advanced solid tumor such as melanoma, head and neck, liver or kidney cancer. The sequencing here drew on CD4+ or CD8+ T cells sorted from blood, taken in a trial of the OX40 agonist ivuxolimab. DNA of the CDR3: TGTGCCAGCAGCCCCACGAGCGGGAGGGGCACAGATACGCAGTATTTT. Its protein product is CASSPTSGRGTDTQYF.